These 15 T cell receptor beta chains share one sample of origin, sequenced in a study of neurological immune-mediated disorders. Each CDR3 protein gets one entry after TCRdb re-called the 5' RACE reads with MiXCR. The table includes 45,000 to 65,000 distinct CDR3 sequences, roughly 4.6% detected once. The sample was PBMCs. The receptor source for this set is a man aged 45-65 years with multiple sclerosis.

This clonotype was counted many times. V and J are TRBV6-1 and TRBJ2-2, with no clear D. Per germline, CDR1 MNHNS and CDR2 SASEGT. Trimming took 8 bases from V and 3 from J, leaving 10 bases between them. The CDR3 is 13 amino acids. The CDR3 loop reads CASPRAYTGELFF. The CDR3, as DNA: TGTGCCAGCCCCCGGGCATACACCGGGGAGCTGTTTTTT.

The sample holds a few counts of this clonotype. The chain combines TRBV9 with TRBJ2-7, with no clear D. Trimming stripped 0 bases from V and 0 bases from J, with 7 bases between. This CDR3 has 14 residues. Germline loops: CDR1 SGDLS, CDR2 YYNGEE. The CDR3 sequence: CASSVGWGSYEQYF. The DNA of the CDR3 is TGTGCCAGCAGCGTAGGATGGGGCTCCTACGAGCAGTACTTC.

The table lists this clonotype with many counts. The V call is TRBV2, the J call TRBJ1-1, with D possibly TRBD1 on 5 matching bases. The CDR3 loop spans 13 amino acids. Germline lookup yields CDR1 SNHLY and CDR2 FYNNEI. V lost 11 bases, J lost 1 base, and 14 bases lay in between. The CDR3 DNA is TGTGCCCCTGCGGGACGTCAGAACACTGAAGCTTTCTTT. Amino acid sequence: CAPAGRQNTEAFF.

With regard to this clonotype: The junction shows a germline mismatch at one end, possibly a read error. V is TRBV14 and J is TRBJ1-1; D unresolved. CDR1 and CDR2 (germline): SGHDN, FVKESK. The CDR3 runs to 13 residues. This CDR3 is CASRQGWNTEAFF. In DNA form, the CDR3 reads TGTGCCAGCAGACAAGGGTGGAACACTGAAGCTTTCTTT.

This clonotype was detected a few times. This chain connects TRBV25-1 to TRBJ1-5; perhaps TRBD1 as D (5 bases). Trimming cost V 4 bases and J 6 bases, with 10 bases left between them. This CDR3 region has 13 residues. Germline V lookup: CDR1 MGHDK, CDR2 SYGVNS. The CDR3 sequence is CASSVEGTQPQHF. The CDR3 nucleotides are TGTGCCAGCAGTGTGGAGGGGACTCAGCCCCAGCATTTT.

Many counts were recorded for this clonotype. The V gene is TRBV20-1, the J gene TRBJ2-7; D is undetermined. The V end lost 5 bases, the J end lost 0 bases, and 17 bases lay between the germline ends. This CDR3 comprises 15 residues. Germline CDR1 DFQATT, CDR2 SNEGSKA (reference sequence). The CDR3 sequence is CSAQLVGYTSYEQYF. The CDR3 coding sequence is TGCAGTGCTCAACTGGTGGGTTACACCTCCTACGAGCAGTACTTC.

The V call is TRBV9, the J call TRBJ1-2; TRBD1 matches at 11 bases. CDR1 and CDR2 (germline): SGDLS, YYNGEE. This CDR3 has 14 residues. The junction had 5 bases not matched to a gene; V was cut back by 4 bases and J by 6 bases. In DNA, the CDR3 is TGTGCCAGCAGCCCAGGGACAGGGGGAGATGGCTACACCTTC. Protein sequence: CASSPGTGGDGYTF.

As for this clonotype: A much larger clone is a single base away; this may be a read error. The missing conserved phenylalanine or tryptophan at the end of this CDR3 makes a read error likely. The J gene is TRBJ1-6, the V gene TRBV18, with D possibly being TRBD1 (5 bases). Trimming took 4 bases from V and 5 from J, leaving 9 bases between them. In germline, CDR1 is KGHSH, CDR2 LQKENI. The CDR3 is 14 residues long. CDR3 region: CASSLGTDNSPLHY. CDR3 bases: TGTGCCAGCTCACTGGGGACGGATAATTCACCCCTCCACTAT.

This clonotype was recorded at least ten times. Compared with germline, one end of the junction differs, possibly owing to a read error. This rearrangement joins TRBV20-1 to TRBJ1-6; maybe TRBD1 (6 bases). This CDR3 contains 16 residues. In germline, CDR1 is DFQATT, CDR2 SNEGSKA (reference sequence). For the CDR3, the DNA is TGCAGTGCTAGAGATCTGGGTGGAGGGGGTAATTCACCCCTCAACTTT. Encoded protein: CSARDLGGGGNSPLNF.

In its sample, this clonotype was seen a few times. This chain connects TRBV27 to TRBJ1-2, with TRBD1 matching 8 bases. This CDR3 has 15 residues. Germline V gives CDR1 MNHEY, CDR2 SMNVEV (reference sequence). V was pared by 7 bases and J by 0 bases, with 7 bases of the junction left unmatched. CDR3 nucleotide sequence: TGTGCCAGCATCCCCACAGGGGGATCTAACTATGGCTACACCTTC. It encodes CASIPTGGSNYGYTF.

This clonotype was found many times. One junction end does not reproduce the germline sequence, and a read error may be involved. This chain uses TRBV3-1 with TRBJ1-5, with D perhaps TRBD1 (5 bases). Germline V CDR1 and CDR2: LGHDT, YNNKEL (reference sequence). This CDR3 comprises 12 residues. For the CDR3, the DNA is TGTGCCAGCAGCCAAGATCCGGGGCCCCAGAATTTT. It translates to CASSQDPGPQNF.

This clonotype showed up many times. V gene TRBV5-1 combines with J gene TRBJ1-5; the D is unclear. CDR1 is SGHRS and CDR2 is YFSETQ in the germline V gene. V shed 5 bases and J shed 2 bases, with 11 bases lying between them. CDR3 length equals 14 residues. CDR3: CASSSRGGNQPQHF. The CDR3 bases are TGCGCCAGCAGTTCTCGGGGAGGCAATCAGCCCCAGCATTTT.

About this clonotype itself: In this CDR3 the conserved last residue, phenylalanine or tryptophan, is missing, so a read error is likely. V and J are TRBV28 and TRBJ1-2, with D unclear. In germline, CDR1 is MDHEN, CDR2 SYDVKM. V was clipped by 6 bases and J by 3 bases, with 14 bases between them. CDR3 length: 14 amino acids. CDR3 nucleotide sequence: TGTGCCAGCAGAAGCCCCGGGCTACACTATGGCTACACCATC. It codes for CASRSPGLHYGYTI.

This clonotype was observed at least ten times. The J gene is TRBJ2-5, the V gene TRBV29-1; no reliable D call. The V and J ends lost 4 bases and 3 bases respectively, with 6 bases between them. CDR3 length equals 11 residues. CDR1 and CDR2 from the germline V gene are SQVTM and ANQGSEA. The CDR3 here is CSVVPEETQYF. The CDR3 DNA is TGCAGCGTTGTGCCTGAAGAGACCCAGTACTTC.

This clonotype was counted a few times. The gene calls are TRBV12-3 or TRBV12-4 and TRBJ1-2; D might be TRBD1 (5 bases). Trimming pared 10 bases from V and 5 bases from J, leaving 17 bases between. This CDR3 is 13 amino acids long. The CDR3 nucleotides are TGTGCCACCGACAGCGGATTTGGGTATGGCTACACCTTC. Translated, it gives CATDSGFGYGYTF.